This record concerns one T cell receptor beta chain sequence. Its antigen is unknown. PCR amplification relied on 60 Vbeta primers (plus 13 Jbeta primers). Produced via immunoSEQ multiplex PCR; TCRdb's table is partial and in-frame only. The repertoire holds about 140,000 clones, with 60% to 85% as singletons. The data were obtained in a study of cytomegalovirus exposure and HLA in healthy donors. Notes on the study in general: A list of 164 TCR beta chains associated with cytomegalovirus was given. In all likelihood, a cluster of highly shared sequence variants was a sequencing artifact. Accurate prediction of HLA-A and HLA-B alleles (for most subjects) was reportedly achieved from TCR beta sequences.

V lost 4 bases and J lost 1, with 11 bases in between. CDR1 and CDR2 (germline): SGHRS, YFSETQ. CDR3 size: 14 residues. The chain is built from TRBV5-1 and TRBJ1-2, with a weak D call TRBD1 (5 bases). Input material: PBMCs. The clonotype was recovered from a man younger than 35 in good health and CMV-seronegative. DNA of the CDR3: TGCGCCAGCAGCGCGGGACCGATTAACTATGGCTACACCTTC. This encodes CASSAGPINYGYTF. Using reference TRBV5-1 and TRBJ1-2 for the parts outside the CDR3, the full variable domain is KAGVTQTPRYLIKTRGQQVTLSCSPISGHRSVSWYQQTPGQGLQFLFEYFSETQRNKGNFPGRFSGRQFSNSRSEMNVSTLELGDSALYLCASSAGPINYGYTFGSGTRLTVV.